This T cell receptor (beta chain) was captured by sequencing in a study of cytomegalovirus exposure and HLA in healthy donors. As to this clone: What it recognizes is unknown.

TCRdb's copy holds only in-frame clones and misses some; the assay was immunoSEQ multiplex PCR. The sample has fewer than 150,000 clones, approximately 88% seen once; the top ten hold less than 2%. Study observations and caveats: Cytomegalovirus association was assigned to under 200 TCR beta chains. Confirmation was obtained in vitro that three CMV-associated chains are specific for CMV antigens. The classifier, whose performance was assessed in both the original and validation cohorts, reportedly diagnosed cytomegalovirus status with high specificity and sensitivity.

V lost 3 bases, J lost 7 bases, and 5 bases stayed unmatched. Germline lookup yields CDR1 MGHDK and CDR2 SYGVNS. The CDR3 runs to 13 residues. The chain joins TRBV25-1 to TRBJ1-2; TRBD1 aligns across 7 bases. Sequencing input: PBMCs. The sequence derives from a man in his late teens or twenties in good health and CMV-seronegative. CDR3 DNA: TGTGCCAGCAGTGAGACAGGGTCCCGTGGCTACACCTTC. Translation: CASSETGSRGYTF.